The 27 T cell receptor beta chains given below trace back to one sample, sequenced in a study of type 1 regulatory T cells. The antigens these receptors bind are not known. MiXCR, applied by TCRdb to the reads, yields one record per CDR3 protein. The table has more than 12,000 distinct CDR3 sequences, about 13% seen once. Input material: cultured T cells, either the whole culture or a sorted T cell fraction (not recorded which). The receptors were gathered from a human donor in good health.

Regarding this clonotype: This could be a read error, since a much larger clone is one nucleotide away. The chain is built from TRBV28 and TRBJ2-7; 12 bases agree with TRBD2. This CDR3 has 14 amino acids. The V gene end was trimmed by 8 bases and the J gene end by 4 bases; junction bases not matched to a gene: 6. Germline loops: CDR1 MDHEN, CDR2 SYDVKM. The CDR3 DNA sequence: TGTGCCAGCGAGACTAGCGGGAGTGGTTACGAGCAGTACTTC. Translated, it gives CASETSGSGYEQYF.

This clonotype appeared many times. The chain carries TRBV9 and TRBJ2-3; TRBD2 is a possible D gene (6 bases). The CDR3 consists of 14 residues. The V gene lost 0 bases and the J gene lost 4 bases, with 9 bases spanning the gap. The germline V gene encodes CDR1 SGDLS and CDR2 YYNGEE. CDR3 loop: CASSVALASDTQYF. In DNA form, the CDR3 reads TGTGCCAGCAGCGTAGCACTAGCCTCAGATACGCAGTATTTT.

This clonotype was detected a few times. J is TRBJ2-6 and V is TRBV2; D is possibly TRBD1 (6 bases). The CDR3 extends over 15 amino acids. Germline CDR1 SNHLY, CDR2 FYNNEI. V shed 5 bases and J shed 2 bases, with 10 bases lying between them. The CDR3 is CASSFAGAGANVLTF. The CDR3 DNA reads TGTGCCAGCAGTTTTGCAGGGGCTGGGGCCAACGTCCTGACTTTC.

The chain carries TRBV18 and TRBJ2-1; a weak D match, TRBD2 (6 bases). This CDR3 comprises 15 residues. V was shortened by 3 bases and J by 3 bases, with 12 bases between the two germline ends. In germline, CDR1 is KGHSH, CDR2 LQKENI. CDR3 residues: CASSPEGTLYNEQFF. The CDR3 bases are TGTGCCAGCTCACCGGAGGGGACCCTCTACAATGAGCAGTTCTTC.

This clonotype was picked up many times. The V gene is TRBV12-3 or TRBV12-4, the J gene TRBJ2-5; no clear D. The CDR3 is made up of 13 amino acids. V lost 5 bases and J 2 bases, leaving 9 bases between the germline ends. The CDR3 nucleotides read TGTGCCAGCAGTGCAAGACTGCAAGAGACCCAGTACTTC. Residues: CASSARLQETQYF.

At least ten counts were recorded for this clonotype. The chain joins TRBV5-1 to TRBJ2-7; possible D gene TRBD1, 6 bases. Per the germline V gene, CDR1 is SGHRS and CDR2 is YFSETQ. The CDR3 has 14 residues. V lost 3 bases, J lost 1 base, and 11 bases lay in between. CDR3 bases: TGCGCCAGCAGCTCCCTAGGACAGTCCTACGAGCAGTACTTC. Translating it yields CASSSLGQSYEQYF.

This clonotype was observed a handful of times. The chain joins TRBV12-3 or TRBV12-4 to TRBJ1-1; D unresolved. This CDR3 comprises 14 residues. V dropped 8 bases and J dropped 7 bases, with 20 bases sitting between them. CDR3 sequence: CASGQTAGIGEAFF. The CDR3 DNA reads as TGTGCCAGCGGTCAAACGGCGGGGATCGGTGAAGCTTTCTTT.

This clonotype is labeled medium-sized (0.01 to 0.1%). The chain is built from TRBV7-9 and TRBJ2-2; D ambiguous. The CDR3 extends over 15 amino acids. Germline CDR1 SEHNR, CDR2 FQNEAQ (reference sequence). V dropped 1 base and J dropped 0 bases, with 6 bases sitting between them. The CDR3 region is CASSLGAANTGELFF. The CDR3 DNA reads as TGTGCCAGCAGCTTAGGGGCAGCGAACACCGGGGAGCTGTTTTTT. The variable domain in full, completed from reference TRBV7-9 and TRBJ2-2, reads DTGVSQNPRHKITKRGQNVTFRCDPISEHNRLYWYRQTLGQGPEFLTYFQNEAQLEKSRLLSDRFSAERPKGSFSTLEIQRTEQGDSAMYLCASSLGAANTGELFFGEGSRLTVL.

This clonotype was seen ten or more times. This sequence joins TRBV10-3 and TRBJ2-2; a weak D match, TRBD1 (5 bases). V lost 8 bases to trimming and J lost 3 bases, with 13 bases between them. Germline V gives CDR1 ENHRY, CDR2 SYGVKD. The CDR3 loop spans 14 amino acids. The CDR3 DNA reads TGTGCCATCTCAAGCAGGGTTGACACCGGGGAGCTGTTTTTT. Its protein is CAISSRVDTGELFF.

This clonotype has a count of ten or more. The chain combines TRBV5-1 with TRBJ2-3; no clear D gene. Germline loops: CDR1 SGHRS, CDR2 YFSETQ. With 3 bases removed from V and 1 base from J, the gap between germline ends came to 6 bases. The CDR3 has 13 residues. The CDR3 DNA reads as TGCGCCAGCAGCTACGGACGCACAGATACGCAGTATTTT. Its protein is CASSYGRTDTQYF.

Ten or more counts support this clonotype. The chain is built from TRBV7-2 and TRBJ1-6; D is unclear. CDR3 length equals 14 residues. Germline V gene sequence: CDR1 SGHTA, CDR2 FQGNSA. Trimming stripped 5 bases from V and 6 bases from J, with 11 bases between. The CDR3 DNA is TGTGCCAGCAGCCCCTTTTTCAGTAATTCACCCCTCCACTTT. Protein sequence: CASSPFFSNSPLHF. Using reference TRBV7-2 and TRBJ1-6 for the parts outside the CDR3, the full variable domain is GAGVSQSPSNKVTEKGKDVELRCDPISGHTALYWYRQSLGQGLEFLIYFQGNSAPDKSGLPSDRFSAERTGGSVSTLTIQRTQQEDSAVYLCASSPFFSNSPLHFGNGTRLTVT.

This clonotype was detected only a few times. The chain is built from TRBV15 and TRBJ1-4, with D possibly matching TRBD1 (5 bases). The CDR3 loop spans 15 amino acids. Germline V gene sequence: CDR1 LNHNV, CDR2 YYDKDF (reference sequence). V lost 4 bases and J 0 bases, leaving 9 bases between the germline ends. The CDR3 loop is CATSIDRTTNEKLFF. CDR3 coding DNA: TGTGCCACCAGCATCGACAGAACAACTAATGAAAAACTGTTTTTT.

This clonotype was recorded a few times. This rearrangement joins TRBV5-1 to TRBJ2-5; 9 nucleotides line up with TRBD2. Germline-derived CDR1 and CDR2 are SGHRS and YFSETQ. V was clipped by 0 bases and J by 5 bases; unmatched bases: 8. The CDR3 is made up of 16 amino acids. The CDR3 region is CASSLEPAGGEETQYF. The DNA of the CDR3 is TGCGCCAGCAGCTTGGAGCCAGCGGGAGGAGAGGAGACCCAGTACTTC. Drawing the rest from reference TRBV5-1 and TRBJ2-5, the complete variable domain is KAGVTQTPRYLIKTRGQQVTLSCSPISGHRSVSWYQQTPGQGLQFLFEYFSETQRNKGNFPGRFSGRQFSNSRSEMNVSTLELGDSALYLCASSLEPAGGEETQYFGPGTRLLVL.

The V call is TRBV20-1, the J call TRBJ2-5, with 9 positions matching TRBD2. The V gene end was trimmed by 5 bases and the J gene end by 5 bases; junction bases not matched to a gene: 12. From germline, CDR1 is DFQATT and CDR2 SNEGSKA (reference sequence). The CDR3 spans 15 residues. CDR3 DNA sequence: TGCAGTGCTTTAGATTGGACTAGCGTGGGGGAGACCCAGTACTTC. Protein sequence: CSALDWTSVGETQYF.

In its sample, this clonotype was seen many times. The rearrangement joins TRBV5-1 to TRBJ2-1; 13 bases are a match to TRBD2. Per germline, CDR1 SGHRS and CDR2 YFSETQ. V was clipped by 5 bases and J by 8 bases; unmatched bases: 7. CDR3 size: 15 residues. The CDR3 sequence: CASRTGTSGIYEQFF. The CDR3 nucleotides read TGCGCCAGCAGGACCGGGACTAGCGGGATTTATGAGCAGTTCTTC.

Of note for this clonotype: This may be a read error: a much more frequent sequence differs by one nucleotide. The chain has TRBV4-2 and TRBJ1-5; D gene ambiguous. Germline V gives CDR1 LGHNA, CDR2 YNFKEQ. The CDR3 is 13 residues long. Trimming stripped 1 base from V and 7 bases from J, with 8 bases between. The CDR3 DNA is TGTGCCAGCAGCCAAGGCAGACGGCAGCCCCAGCATTTT. Amino acid sequence: CASSQGRRQPQHF.

Many counts were recorded for this clonotype. The chain employs TRBV5-1 and TRBJ2-1, with TRBD2 as a possible D gene (5 bases). Trimming left V 0 bases short and J 3 bases short, with 7 bases between. Germline V gives CDR1 SGHRS, CDR2 YFSETQ. This CDR3 has 14 residues. CDR3 residues: CASSLDAGYNEQFF. The DNA for the CDR3 is TGCGCCAGCAGCTTGGATGCGGGCTACAATGAGCAGTTCTTC.

The rearrangement links TRBV10-3 to TRBJ1-5, with TRBD1 as a possible D gene (6 bases). The V gene's germline CDR1 is ENHRY and CDR2 SYGVKD. This CDR3 is 14 amino acids long. V lost 5 bases, J lost 7 bases, and 15 bases lay in between. CDR3 region: CAISLQGGAQPQHF. The CDR3 nucleotides are TGTGCCATCAGTTTACAGGGAGGAGCGCAGCCCCAGCATTTT.

This clonotype was observed a few times. CDR3 sequence: CASSLGQAYNEQFF. The CDR3 DNA follows: TGTGCCAGCAGCCTGGGACAGGCCTACAATGAGCAGTTCTTC. The chain couples TRBV3-1 to TRBJ2-1, with 8 bases identical to TRBD1. The CDR3 covers 14 residues. The trim removed 4 bases at V and 2 bases at J, leaving 1 base unmatched. The germline CDR1 and CDR2 sequences are LGHDT and YNNKEL (reference sequence).

V is TRBV7-2 and J is TRBJ2-5; 10 positions match TRBD2. The CDR3 runs to 14 residues. Germline V lookup: CDR1 SGHTA, CDR2 FQGNSA. The V segment lost 8 bases and the J segment 5 bases; nucleotides outside the gene matches: 8. The CDR3 DNA reads TGTGCCAGCGTTCTAGCGGGAGAATGGGAGACCCAGTACTTC. Its translation is CASVLAGEWETQYF.

This clonotype was counted many times. This rearrangement joins TRBV7-9 to TRBJ2-1, with D hard to call. The germline V and J ends were trimmed by 1 base and 6 bases, with 4 bases remaining between them. The CDR3 runs to 12 residues. Germline V gene sequence: CDR1 SEHNR, CDR2 FQNEAQ (reference sequence). CDR3: CASSLVGNEQFF. Here the CDR3 DNA reads TGTGCCAGCAGCTTAGTAGGCAATGAGCAGTTCTTC.

This clonotype was seen a handful of times. The rearrangement joins TRBV3-1 to TRBJ2-7; 11 positions agree with TRBD2. The J segment lost 5 bases and the V segment lost 4 bases, leaving 4 bases of the junction unmatched. Germline assignment: CDR1 LGHDT and CDR2 YNNKEL (reference sequence). The CDR3 consists of 14 residues. Here the CDR3 reads CASSPIAGGNEQYF. Written as DNA, the CDR3 is TGTGCCAGCAGCCCTATAGCGGGAGGGAACGAGCAGTACTTC.

This clonotype showed up many times. This sequence joins TRBV20-1 and TRBJ2-4, with 7 bases aligning to TRBD2. The CDR3 sequence is 14 residues long. The junction had 4 bases not matched to a gene; V was cut back by 5 bases and J by 0 bases. Germline-derived CDR1 and CDR2 are DFQATT and SNEGSKA (reference sequence). The CDR3 spells CSALSGKAKNIQYF. The CDR3 DNA reads TGCAGTGCTTTAAGCGGGAAAGCCAAAAACATTCAGTACTTC.

With regard to this clonotype: This CDR3 fails to terminate in the conserved phenylalanine or tryptophan, so it likely reflects a read error. The rearrangement uses TRBV3-1 and TRBJ1-2, with TRBD1 as a possible D gene (5 bases). Germline lookup yields CDR1 LGHDT and CDR2 YNNKEL (reference sequence). V shed 1 base and J shed 3 bases, with 12 bases lying between them. The CDR3 runs 15 residues. The CDR3 here is CASSQVGRDDYGYTL. For the CDR3, the DNA is TGTGCCAGCAGCCAAGTGGGCAGGGATGACTATGGCTACACCCTC.

The chain recombines TRBV20-1 with TRBJ2-7; D may be TRBD2 (5 bases). The CDR3 runs 10 residues. Trimming shortened V by 3 bases and J by 6 bases, and 6 bases separated the two germline ends. The germline CDR1 and CDR2 sequences are DFQATT and SNEGSKA (reference sequence). The CDR3 region is CSASSVEQYF. Here the CDR3 DNA reads TGCAGTGCTAGTAGCGTCGAGCAGTACTTC.

This clonotype was detected a few times. The rearrangement uses TRBV7-8 and TRBJ2-7; TRBD2 might be the D (7 bases). Germline V CDR1 and CDR2: SGHVS, FQNEAQ. V was trimmed by 0 bases and J by 4 bases, leaving 16 bases between them. This CDR3 spans 16 amino acids. The CDR3 sequence is CASSLAGGGVSYEQYF. The CDR3 nucleotides are TGTGCCAGCAGCTTAGCAGGGGGGGGAGTTAGTTACGAGCAGTACTTC. Full variable domain (rest looked up from reference TRBV7-8 and TRBJ2-7): GAGVSQSPRYKVAKRGQDVALRCDPISGHVSLFWYQQALGQGPEFLTYFQNEAQLDKSGLPSDRFFAERPEGSVSTLKIQRTQQEDSAVYLCASSLAGGGVSYEQYFGPGTRLTVT.

Concerning this clonotype itself: A read error may be the cause here, since a much bigger clone is one base away. This chain uses TRBV20-1 with TRBJ2-5; TRBD2 matches 9 bases. This CDR3 spans 14 amino acids. From germline, CDR1 is DFQATT and CDR2 SNEGSKA (reference sequence). V shed 3 bases and J 5 bases; nucleotides not matched to a gene: 7. The CDR3 here is CSARLAGSMETQYF. In DNA form, the CDR3 reads TGCAGTGCTAGGCTAGCGGGATCTATGGAGACCCAGTACTTC.